Listed below are T cell receptor beta chains from one sample, sequenced in a study of beta chain features in type 1 diabetes. Libraries were prepared by immunoSEQ multiplex PCR; TCRdb keeps only in-frame clonotypes and omits some of them. Counted here are some 640,000 clones, around 15% occurring once; the ten biggest clones make up 0.035% to 0.04%. The material sequenced was naive CD4+ T cells from blood. These receptors were taken from a young man with type 1 diabetes. CDR3s include the opening cysteine and the closing phenylalanine or tryptophan. A D gene is named only where the DNA matches it firmly. Clone size is shown for a subset of rows, as once, few, many or a class of expanded clone.

clone_size d_call j_call v_call cdr3_aa cdr3_nt
few - TRBJ1-1 TRBV21-1 CASTIPGPPGHMNTEAFF TGTGCCAGCACCATACCGGGGCCACCGGGACACATGAACACTGAAGCTTTCTTT
- - TRBJ2-2 TRBV7-9 CASSSFAGANTGELFF TGTGCCAGCAGCTCGTTTGCGGGGGCAAACACCGGGGAGCTGTTTTTT
- - TRBJ2-7 TRBV4-3 CASSQARANSYEQYF TGCGCCAGCAGCCAAGCCCGGGCTAATTCCTACGAGCAGTACTTC
- - TRBJ2-1 TRBV7-2 CASSLDRDNEQFF TGTGCCAGCAGCTTAGACAGAGACAATGAGCAGTTCTTC
- - TRBJ1-1 TRBV7-9 CAGSSLNTEAFF TGTGCCGGATCAAGCTTGAACACTGAAGCTTTCTTT
few - TRBJ2-3 TRBV4-3 CASSREGTADTQYF TGCGCCAGCAGCCGAGAGGGGACGGCAGATACGCAGTATTTT
- TRBD2 TRBJ2-1 TRBV2 CAPGRDNSYNEQFF TGTGCCCCTGGGAGGGATAACTCCTACAATGAGCAGTTCTTC
- - TRBJ2-1 TRBV6-1 CATPALAREGNEQFF TGTGCCACTCCAGCACTAGCTCGTGAGGGGAATGAGCAGTTCTTC
few - TRBJ2-5 TRBV5-4 CASSLGGPTQETQYF TGTGCCAGCAGCTTGGGTGGCCCTACCCAAGAGACCCAGTACTTC
- - TRBJ2-2 TRBV18 CASSGPTGELFF TGTGCCAGCTCCGGCCCCACCGGGGAGCTGTTTTTT
few - TRBJ2-3 TRBV9 CASSVVPDTQYF TGTGCCAGCAGCGTAGTACCAGATACGCAGTATTTT
- - TRBJ1-6 TRBV30 CAWTVKAGYSSYNSPLHF TGTGCCTGGACCGTTAAGGCCGGTTATAGCTCCTATAATTCACCCCTCCACTTT
- TRBD1 TRBJ2-7 TRBV25-1 CASGFTGGGYEQYF TGTGCCAGCGGGTTTACAGGGGGCGGCTACGAGCAGTACTTC
few - TRBJ2-5 TRBV6-6 CASSPRHQETQYF TGTGCCAGCAGCCCACGGCACCAAGAGACCCAGTACTTC
once TRBD1 TRBJ1-6 TRBV30 CAWTVGTGNNSPLHF TGTGCCTGGACCGTCGGGACAGGGAATAATTCACCCCTCCACTTT
- - TRBJ2-3 TRBV7-2 CASSPSGLETPNTDTQYF TGTGCCAGCAGCCCCTCCGGACTCGAAACACCGAACACAGATACGCAGTATTTT
few - TRBJ2-1 TRBV11-3 CASSLDQGEQFF TGTGCCAGCAGCTTAGATCAAGGGGAGCAGTTCTTC
- - TRBJ2-2 TRBV2 CASSEKGAGTGELFF TGTGCCAGCAGTGAAAAGGGCGCGGGGACCGGGGAGCTGTTTTTT
few - TRBJ2-5 TRBV9 CASSVTTFGGETQYF TGTGCCAGCAGCGTAACCACATTCGGAGGGGAGACCCAGTACTTC
- - TRBJ1-2 TRBV12-5 CASGLHSNQRSGYTF TGTGCTAGTGGTTTACACAGCAATCAACGTAGTGGCTACACCTTC
- - TRBJ1-5 TRBV30 CAWSMGQDQPQHF TGTGCCTGGAGTATGGGTCAGGATCAGCCCCAGCATTTT
few - TRBJ2-5 TRBV29-1 CSVDRLYF TGCAGCGTTGACCGGCTCTACTTC
- - TRBJ2-5 TRBV7-7 CASSSRWGGTPGETQYF TGTGCTAGCAGCTCCCGATGGGGCGGGACTCCAGGGGAGACCCAGTACTTC
- TRBD1 TRBJ2-7 TRBV29-1 CSVDKTGLDEQYF TGCAGCGTTGACAAGACAGGGCTGGACGAGCAGTACTTC
- - TRBJ1-4 TRBV30 CAWSVFEKLFF TGTGCCTGGAGTGTATTTGAAAAACTGTTTTTT
- - TRBJ1-1 TRBV4-3 CASSQENFSEAFF TGCGCCAGCAGCCAAGAAAACTTCTCTGAAGCTTTCTTT
- - TRBJ2-1 TRBV30 CAWSVGGSSYNEQFF TGTGCCTGGAGTGTAGGGGGGAGCTCCTACAATGAGCAGTTCTTC
- - TRBJ2-7 TRBV7-9 CASTRPWPEEQYF TGTGCCAGCACCCGCCCCTGGCCCGAGGAGCAGTACTTC
- - TRBJ1-2 TRBV4-1 CASSHTRNRYTF TGCGCCAGCAGCCATACTCGGAACCGCTACACCTTC
few TRBD1 TRBJ1-2 TRBV28 CASSSPHRGWYGYTF TGTGCCAGCAGTTCTCCCCACAGGGGATGGTATGGCTACACCTTC
- - TRBJ1-1 TRBV9 CASSVDSRMNTEAFF TGTGCCAGCAGCGTGGACAGCCGCATGAACACTGAAGCTTTCTTT
- TRBD1 TRBJ1-2 TRBV6-5 CASSYSPGQRYGYTF TGTGCCAGCAGTTACTCGCCGGGACAGAGATATGGCTACACCTTC
few TRBD2 TRBJ2-1 TRBV10-3 CAISGTSGRADNEQFF TGTGCCATCAGTGGTACTAGCGGGAGGGCGGACAATGAGCAGTTCTTC
few - TRBJ2-4 TRBV1 CTSSQERLAADQLAKNIQYF TGCACCAGCAGCCAAGAGCGACTAGCGGCAGACCAGCTAGCCAAAAACATTCAGTACTTC
few - TRBJ2-3 TRBV7-2 CASSLAGDTDTQYF TGTGCCAGCAGCTTAGCGGGAGACACAGATACGCAGTATTTT
- TRBD2 TRBJ2-1 TRBV29-1 CSVAGLTSGRASLDLQWSGEQFF TGCAGCGTCGCCGGCCTTACTAGCGGGAGGGCCTCACTGGACCTACAATGGAGTGGTGAGCAGTTCTTC
- - TRBJ2-7 TRBV6-5 CASKDSPGAYEQYF TGTGCCAGCAAGGACTCCCCCGGGGCCTACGAGCAGTACTTC
- TRBD2 TRBJ2-1 TRBV5-1 CASSLAHSAGGSSYNEQFF TGCGCCAGCAGCTTGGCCCACTCAGCGGGAGGGAGCTCCTACAATGAGCAGTTCTTC
- - TRBJ1-1 TRBV2 CASSVLAGNTEAFF TGTGCCAGCAGTGTGTTAGCCGGGAACACTGAAGCTTTCTTT
- - TRBJ1-5 TRBV30 CAWSGGAQPQHF TGTGCCTGGAGTGGAGGGGCGCAGCCCCAGCATTTT
- - TRBJ1-1 TRBV5-6 CASSLTDEAFF TGTGCCAGCAGCTTAACAGATGAAGCTTTCTTT
- TRBD1 TRBJ2-4 TRBV28 CASSQGAINIQYF TGTGCCAGCTCCCAGGGGGCCATAAACATTCAGTACTTC
few - TRBJ1-2 TRBV28 CASSLAQYGYTF TGTGCCAGCAGTTTGGCTCAATATGGCTACACCTTC